A single sample gave rise to the 2 T cell receptor beta chains below, sequenced in a study of Ad26.COV2.S vaccination and SARS-CoV-2 variants. Assay: immunoSEQ multiplex PCR; the TCRdb copy retains only in-frame clones and omits some. The sample holds under 550,000 clones, 85% to 90% seen once. Described treatment: roughly 20 received Ad26.COV2.S at low or high dose, single or two shots; about 5 received placebo; per-sample allocation not given. The samples date from day 63 after the first vaccine or placebo injection. This specimen consisted of peripheral blood, obtained in a trial of Ad26.COV2.S vaccine versus placebo. Receptors were obtained from a person aged 18-65 years who received the Ad26.COV2.S COVID-19 vaccine or a placebo.

This clone appeared a few times. This sequence joins TRBV27 and TRBJ1-1; D ambiguous. The CDR3 has 13 residues. The germline CDR1 and CDR2 sequences are MNHEY and SMNVEV (reference sequence). Trimming took off 3 bases at V and 3 bases at J, with 8 bases between the two ends. The CDR3 here is CASSLHKDTEAFF. CDR3 DNA: TGTGCCAGCAGTTTGCACAAAGACACTGAAGCTTTCTTT.

This chain uses TRBV11-2 with TRBJ2-7, with 9 positions matching TRBD1. V gave up 1 base and J gave up 5 bases; unmatched junction bases: 6. The CDR3 is made up of 15 amino acids. Germline V gives CDR1 SGHAT, CDR2 FQNNGV. The CDR3 spells CASSLGYRGQNEQYF. The CDR3 DNA sequence: TGTGCCAGCAGCTTAGGATACAGGGGGCAAAACGAGCAGTACTTC.